This paragraph covers one T cell receptor beta chain sequence. No antigen is known for it. This sample was taken from a study of OX40 agonist ivuxolimab in advanced cancers. Background on the study: Participants, roughly 81% male, averaged approximately 65 years of age, ranging from roughly 20 to 80.

Study observations and caveats: In general, CD8+ T cells held more expanded clones than CD4+ did, on average. In the 0.1 to 3.0 mg/kg range, CD4+ and CD8+ blood T cells had expanded clonally by week 6.

Some clones are missing from TCRdb's copy, which holds only in-frame ones; the method was immunoSEQ multiplex PCR. This sample has tens of thousands of clones, with 82% found just once. From germline, CDR1 is MDHEN and CDR2 SYDVKM. The ends were cut back, 4 bases at V and 2 bases at J, with 14 bases in the middle. This CDR3 has 15 residues. The receptor was isolated from an adult with an advanced solid tumor such as melanoma, head and neck, liver or kidney cancer. The rearrangement uses TRBV28 and TRBJ1-2; D gene uncertain. The material was CD4+ or CD8+ T cells sorted from blood, obtained in a trial of the OX40 agonist ivuxolimab. CDR3 sequence: CASSSWARQNYGYTF. The CDR3 DNA reads TGTGCCAGCAGTTCCTGGGCCCGGCAAAACTATGGCTACACCTTC.